This T cell receptor (beta chain) derives from a study of shared clonotypes between healthy human individuals. Study as a whole: Participating donors consisted of a couple of women and a few men aged 18 to 49. The study used three CD4 naive, three CD4 memory, two CD8 naive and one CD8 memory plate per donor.

Trimming cost V 2 bases and J 4 bases, with 11 bases left between them. CDR3 length: 14 amino acids. Per the germline V gene, CDR1 is ENHRY and CDR2 is SYGVKD. Profiled with immunoSEQ multiplex PCR; TCRdb holds only in-frame clones, not every one. Among around 1 million clones, approximately 80% were seen once, and the ten largest hold 1.5%. Splitting of CD4+ cells produced CD45RA+ naive and CD45RA-negative memory subsets. The receptor was derived from a man between 18 and 29 years old in good health. What was sequenced was memory CD4+ T cells sorted from blood. Subset denoted: CD45RA-negative fraction. This chain joins TRBV10-3 and TRBJ1-1; D might be TRBD1 (6 bases). CDR3 nucleotide sequence: TGTGCCATCAGTGAGACCACAGGGAGCACTGAAGCTTTCTTT. The encoded protein is CAISETTGSTEAFF.